The 14 T cell receptor beta chains presented below share a single source sample, sequenced in a study of CD8+ T cells in alopecia areata. Described treatment: oral pan-JAK inhibitor, 5-10 mg twice daily. After isolation, RNA underwent reverse transcription to generate cDNA as the sequencing template. Method: immunoSEQ multiplex PCR; TCRdb's copy keeps in-frame clones and lacks some. This sample carries some 200,000 clones, approximately 60% of them seen once, and the ten largest clones take approximately 3.3%. The material sequenced was CD4+ T cells sorted from blood, taken at week 4, from a patient treated with tofacitinib. The receptors here all came from a human donor with alopecia areata.

The chain is built from TRBV5-4 and TRBJ2-1; 8 bases are a match to TRBD2. The V segment lost 4 bases and the J segment 4 bases; nucleotides outside the gene matches: 10. Germline CDR1 reads SGHNT; CDR2 reads YYREEE (reference sequence). CDR3 length: 16 residues. DNA for the CDR3: TGTGCCAGCAGCGTCTTCGGGACTAGGCTGTACAATGAGCAGTTCTTC. This sequence encodes CASSVFGTRLYNEQFF.

This clone was found a few times. The chain recombines TRBV29-1 with TRBJ2-3; weak D call: TRBD1 (6 bases). This CDR3 has 16 amino acids. Trimming removed 8 bases from V and 4 bases from J, with 25 bases in between. CDR1 is SQVTM, CDR2 ANQGSEA, per germline. The CDR3: CSSTGFMVGPSDTQYF. The CDR3 DNA reads TGCAGCTCGACAGGCTTTATGGTAGGGCCCTCAGATACGCAGTATTTT.

This clone was observed a handful of times. The rearrangement links TRBV7-9 to TRBJ2-1, with D perhaps given as TRBD1 or TRBD2 (5 bases each). The length of the CDR3 is 13 residues. Germline V CDR1 and CDR2: SEHNR, FQNEAQ (reference sequence). The V end lost 5 bases, the J end lost 8 bases, and 13 bases lay between the germline ends. The DNA of the CDR3 is TGTGCCAGCAGCCCAGAGGGGTGGGATGAGCAGTTCTTC. Translated, it gives CASSPEGWDEQFF.

This chain uses TRBV4-3 with TRBJ2-1; 7 bases fit TRBD2. The CDR3 is 15 amino acids. The V gene end was trimmed by 2 bases and the J gene end by 5 bases; junction bases not matched to a gene: 6. Germline V gives CDR1 LGHNA, CDR2 YSLEER. The CDR3 coding sequence is TGCGCCAGCAGCCAACCCGGGGGAGGGAACAATGAGCAGTTCTTC. It yields the protein CASSQPGGGNNEQFF.

The rearrangement uses TRBV9 and TRBJ2-6; D is perhaps TRBD2 (7 bases). The germline V gene has CDR1 SGDLS and CDR2 YYNGEE. V lost 4 bases and J 12 bases, leaving 17 bases between the germline ends. The CDR3 totals 14 residues. For the CDR3, the DNA is TGTGCCAGCAGCCCCATGGGAGGGGGTAGCGTCCTGACTTTC. Translating gives CASSPMGGGSVLTF.

The V gene is TRBV30, the J gene TRBJ2-1, with D uncertain. CDR1 and CDR2 from the germline V gene are GTSNPN and SVGIG (reference sequence). This CDR3 is 15 amino acids long. V lost 4 bases and J lost 0, with 13 bases in between. Here the CDR3 reads CAWTKGLSSYNEQFF. Written as DNA, the CDR3 is TGTGCCTGGACCAAAGGCCTAAGCTCCTACAATGAGCAGTTCTTC.

This chain connects TRBV29-1 to TRBJ1-2; 8 bases line up with TRBD1. The junction had 11 bases not matched to a gene; V was cut back by 3 bases and J by 8 bases. CDR3 length: 14 residues. Germline loops: CDR1 SQVTM, CDR2 ANQGSEA. CDR3 region: CSVDGATGVSGYTF. CDR3 in DNA: TGCAGCGTTGATGGGGCGACAGGGGTATCCGGCTACACCTTC.

The chain recombines TRBV30 with TRBJ2-7, with D possibly being TRBD2 (6 bases). Between the trimmed V and J ends, which lost 0 bases and 3 bases, there was a span of 18 bases. The germline CDR1 and CDR2 sequences are GTSNPN and SVGIG (reference sequence). CDR3 length equals 16 residues. DNA of the CDR3: TGTGCCTGGAGTGTTCGCGTCGGAGGGCTGGACTACGAGCAGTACTTC. Translated, it gives CAWSVRVGGLDYEQYF.

This clone was detected a few times. The gene calls are TRBV18 and TRBJ1-5; D not resolved. The ends were cut back, 2 bases at V and 0 bases at J, with 11 bases in the middle. The length of the CDR3 is 16 residues. The germline CDR1 and CDR2 sequences are KGHSH and LQKENI. CDR3 in amino acids: CASSPREQYSNQPQHF. The CDR3 DNA follows: TGTGCCAGCTCACCAAGGGAGCAGTATAGCAATCAGCCCCAGCATTTT.

The chain combines TRBV4-3 with TRBJ2-5, with no clear D. The CDR3 spans 14 residues. The germline gives CDR1 LGHNA, CDR2 YSLEER. Trimming removed 4 bases at V and 5 bases at J, with 14 bases between. CDR3 protein: CASSPRIGMETQYF. CDR3 nucleotides: TGCGCCAGCAGCCCCAGGATCGGCATGGAGACCCAGTACTTC.

This clone has more than one count but fewer than ten. The chain combines TRBV7-2 with TRBJ2-6; D is possibly TRBD1 (6 bases). The V end lost 4 bases, the J end lost 0 bases, and 16 bases lay between the germline ends. Per germline, CDR1 SGHTA and CDR2 FQGNSA. This CDR3 region has 18 residues. The DNA for the CDR3 is TGTGCCAGCAGCTCGCAGACAGGACTTAGCTCTGGGGCCAACGTCCTGACTTTC. It translates to CASSSQTGLSSGANVLTF.

This sequence joins TRBV30 and TRBJ2-1, with 9 bases aligning to TRBD1. Trimming took 3 bases from V and 6 from J; bases not matched to a gene: 0. The germline CDR1 and CDR2 sequences are GTSNPN and SVGIG (reference sequence). This CDR3 is built from 12 residues. CDR3 in DNA: TGTGCCTGGAGGGGACAGGGCAATGAGCAGTTCTTC. Its translation is CAWRGQGNEQFF.

CDR3 sequence reads: CASSLVRDSALGANVLTF. CDR3 nucleotides: TGTGCCAGCAGCTTGGTAAGAGACAGCGCCCTGGGGGCCAACGTCCTGACTTTC. The V gene is TRBV5-6, the J gene TRBJ2-6; maybe TRBD1 (5 bases). The V gene lost 0 bases and the J gene lost 4 bases, with 17 bases spanning the gap. The CDR3 runs to 18 residues. CDR1 and CDR2 from the germline V gene are SGHDT and YYEEEE. Filled out from reference TRBV5-6 and TRBJ2-6, the complete variable domain reads DAGVTQSPTHLIKTRGQQVTLRCSPKSGHDTVSWYQQALGQGPQFIFQYYEEEERQRGNFPDRFSGHQFPNYSSELNVNALLLGDSALYLCASSLVRDSALGANVLTFGAGSRLTVL.

The V gene is TRBV29-1, the J gene TRBJ2-2, with 7 bases aligning to TRBD1. The germline gives CDR1 SQVTM, CDR2 ANQGSEA. Trimming removed 2 bases from V and 4 bases from J; junction bases left unmatched: 7. The CDR3 loop spans 15 amino acids. CDR3 bases: TGCAGCGTTGAATTTACAGGGGCTTTCACCGGGGAGCTGTTTTTT. Its protein product is CSVEFTGAFTGELFF.